The clone carrying this T cell receptor (beta chain) was counted many times. Its antigen remains unknown. After constant-region reverse-primer amplification, full-length variable regions underwent semi-nested PCR with Nested Universal Primer A. MiXCR, run by TCRdb on the 5' RACE reads, gives a single entry per CDR3 protein. The table records over 55,000 distinct CDR3 sequences, approximately 31% of them present only once. Germline V gives CDR1 SGHAT, CDR2 FQNNGV. Trimming cost V 2 bases and J 1 base, with 11 bases left between them. This CDR3 contains 15 residues. Findings and caveats of the study: Tumor memory CD4+ T cell TCR gene usage was found to cluster with blood and lymph node memory CD4+ cells and with lymph node naive CD4+ cells.

This TCR derives from a female donor with breast cancer. The sample was tumor-infiltrating naive CD4+ T cells sorted from the breast tumor. Documented subset: naive CD4+ T cells, CD4+CD45RA+CD25-. J is TRBJ1-1 and V is TRBV11-2, with D hard to call. This CDR3 reads CASSLLDSSNTEAFF. In DNA, the CDR3 is TGTGCCAGCAGCTTATTGGATTCCTCGAACACTGAAGCTTTCTTT.